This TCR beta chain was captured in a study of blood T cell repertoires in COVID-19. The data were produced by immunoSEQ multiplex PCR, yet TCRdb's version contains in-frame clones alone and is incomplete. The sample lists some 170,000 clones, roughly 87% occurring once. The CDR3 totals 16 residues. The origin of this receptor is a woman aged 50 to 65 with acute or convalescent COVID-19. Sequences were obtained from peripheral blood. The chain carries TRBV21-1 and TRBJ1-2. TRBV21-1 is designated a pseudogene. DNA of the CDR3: TGTGCCAGCAGCAAAGAAGAGGGCAGTTTTCGTTATGGCTACACCTTC. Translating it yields CASSKEEGSFRYGYTF.